These T cell receptor beta chains were read from a single sample in a study of T cells in Graves' hyperthyroidism and ophthalmopathy. Each CDR3 protein is one row after TCRdb ran MiXCR on the multiplex PCR reads. There are around 660,000 distinct CDR3 sequences in the sample; roughly 46% occur only once, and less than 9.5% lies in the top ten. Input material: peripheral blood or thyroid tissue (not recorded which). Every receptor here comes from an adult man with Graves' disease, either hyperthyroidism or ophthalmopathy (not recorded which). CDR3s include the opening cysteine and the closing phenylalanine or tryptophan. The D gene is left open where the match is weak. Only some rows state a clone size, as once, few, many or a class for expanded clones.

few	TRBJ2-7	.	TRBV2	TGTGCCAGCAGTTTAGGCGGGGCTCGCTCCTACGAGCAGTACTTC	CASSLGGARSYEQYF
.	TRBJ2-2	.	TRBV7-6	TGTGCCAGCAGCCAGGGACTCACTACCGGGGAGCTGTTTTTT	CASSQGLTTGELFF
many	TRBJ2-7	.	TRBV29-1	TGCAGCGTTGAGGTCAGGGTCAACGAGCAGTACTTC	CSVEVRVNEQYF
.	TRBJ2-2	.	TRBV20-1	TGCAGTGCTAGGCCAGCGCCGAACACCGGGGAGCTGTTTTTT	CSARPAPNTGELFF
.	TRBJ2-5	.	TRBV25-1	TGTGACAGCAGCCAAGATCCCTACTCAGAGACCCAGTACTTC	CDSSQDPYSETQYF
many	TRBJ1-6	.	TRBV5-1	TGCGCCAGCAGCTCAGAAGGTTACTCACCCCTCCACTTT	CASSSEGYSPLHF
.	TRBJ1-5	.	TRBV2	TGTGCCAGCAGGCCGACAGGTTTGAGTCAGCCCCAGCATTTT	CASRPTGLSQPQHF
many	TRBJ2-7	.	TRBV14	TGTGCCAGCAGCCAAGGGGGACTGTCCTACGAGCAGTACTTC	CASSQGGLSYEQYF
many	TRBJ1-6	TRBD1	TRBV7-8	TGTGCCAGCAGCTTGGGGACAGGGGATTCCCTCCACTTT	CASSLGTGDSLHF
.	TRBJ2-7	.	TRBV7-8	TGTGCCAGTACCCTCCGGGCCTACGAGCAGTACTTC	CASTLRAYEQYF
.	TRBJ1-2	.	TRBV29-1	TGCAGCGTTGATCGTGGGGTCGATGGCTACACCTTC	CSVDRGVDGYTF
.	TRBJ2-5	TRBD1	TRBV20-1	TGCAGTGCTACCGACAGGGGGGGAGAGACCCAGTACTTC	CSATDRGGETQYF
.	TRBJ1-3	TRBD1	TRBV10-3	TGTGCCATCAGTGCCGACAGGGTCCCTGGAAACACCATATATTTT	CAISADRVPGNTIYF
few	TRBJ1-1	.	TRBV2	TGTGCCAGCAGTGAGCGTAGGCCCTTGAACACTGAAGCTTTCTTT	CASSERRPLNTEAFF
few	TRBJ1-1	.	TRBV5-4	TGTGCCAGCAGCTTGGAGGGGGGAGGAAGCACTGAAGCTTTCTTT	CASSLEGGGSTEAFF
.	TRBJ1-4	.	TRBV20-1	TGCAGTGCTGTACAGGGTTCGGACGAAAAACTGTTTTTT	CSAVQGSDEKLFF
few	TRBJ1-2	TRBD1	TRBV20-1	TGCAGTGCTAGGGGGGACAGGGCTGATGGCTACACCTTC	CSARGDRADGYTF
.	TRBJ2-2	.	TRBV10-3	TGTGCCATCCAAGGGACTGGAATGACCGGGGAGCTGTTTTTT	CAIQGTGMTGELFF
.	TRBJ1-5	.	TRBV7-2	TGTGCCAGCAGTACGCAGAAGGCGTCGGGAGATCAGCCCCAGCATTTT	CASSTQKASGDQPQHF
.	TRBJ2-7	TRBD2	TRBV7-2	TGTGCCAGCAGCGTAGCTGGAGGGAGGGCCTACGAGCAGTACTTC	CASSVAGGRAYEQYF
.	TRBJ2-5	.	TRBV2	TGTGCCAGCAGTGATCCTAGGGAGACCCAGTACTTC	CASSDPRETQYF
many	TRBJ1-2	.	TRBV10-3	TGTGCCATCAGTGAGTCTGGGGACCTCTTGGGCTACACCTTC	CAISESGDLLGYTF
.	TRBJ2-5	TRBD2	TRBV24-1	TGTGCCACCAGTGAAACCGGGACTAGCGGGAGAGGGGAGACCCAGTACTTC	CATSETGTSGRGETQYF
.	TRBJ1-5	TRBD1	TRBV24-1	TGTGCCACCAGTGAGACAGGGTCTCGCAATCAGCCCCAGCATTTT	CATSETGSRNQPQHF
.	TRBJ1-5	.	TRBV2	TGTGCCAGCAGTGAAGCGCTGAAAGGGAGTGATCAGCCCCAGCATTTT	CASSEALKGSDQPQHF
.	TRBJ2-7	.	TRBV24-1	TGTGCCAGCTCACCTCGACGGAGCTACGAGCAGTACTTC	CASSPRRSYEQYF
.	TRBJ2-7	.	TRBV20-1	TGCGGTGCTAGAGATGTAGGGGAAGGCTACGAGCAGTACTTC	CGARDVGEGYEQYF